This TCR beta chain stems from a study of cytomegalovirus exposure and HLA in healthy donors. Whole-study findings and limits: Accurate prediction of most subjects' HLA-A and HLA-B alleles from TCR beta sequences was reported. Earlier results showed most TCR beta V segments being productive about 87% or about 30% of the time.

Comment on this clone: Its specificity is unknown.

With 60 Vbeta and 13 Jbeta primers, the PCR was carried out. Per the original methods: About 10 million shared chains were among the approximately 80 million unique TCR beta chains that a later analysis counted. TCRdb's table, derived via immunoSEQ multiplex PCR, lists solely in-frame clones and lacks some. Clonal size and the V and J genes are those of that table, whereas D and trimming came from the DNA. The repertoire holds 150,000 to 200,000 clones, with around 81% as singletons. V shed 5 bases and J shed 1 base, with 8 bases lying between them. CDR1 and CDR2 from the germline V gene are MNHEY and SVGAGI. The CDR3 extends over 13 amino acids.

Sequencing was done on a sample of PBMCs. The TCR comes from a middle-aged man in good health and CMV-seronegative. The chain combines TRBV6-5 with TRBJ1-1; the D gene is possibly TRBD1 (5 bases). The CDR3 region has the DNA TGTGCCAGCAGTGTAAGGGGGAACACTGAAGCTTTCTTT. The encoded protein is CASSVRGNTEAFF.